These 7 T cell receptor beta chains share one sample of origin, sequenced in a study of cytomegalovirus exposure and HLA in healthy donors. In the PCR, 60 Vbeta and 13 Jbeta primers were used. This table comes from immunoSEQ multiplex PCR, and its TCRdb copy is limited to in-frame clones, with some not included. The table records some 130,000 clones, about 61% of them present only once. Sequencing was done on a sample of PBMCs. The source of these receptors is a woman in her 40s in good health and CMV-seronegative.

In this sample, this clone turned up a few times. This chain joins TRBV6-5 and TRBJ2-7; D remains unclear. The germline V gene has CDR1 MNHEY and CDR2 SVGAGI. CDR3 length equals 12 residues. Between the trimmed V and J ends, which lost 7 bases and 5 bases, there was a span of 12 bases. For the CDR3, the DNA is TGTGCCAGCACGAGTCACAGCCACGAGCAGTACTTC. It is translated as CASTSHSHEQYF.

V usage is TRBV20-1 and J usage is TRBJ2-3; D uncertain. Trimming took off 6 bases at V and 4 bases at J, with 8 bases between the two ends. The CDR3 length is 11 residues. Germline values: CDR1 DFQATT, CDR2 SNEGSKA (reference sequence). CDR3: CSALGSDTQYF. In DNA, the CDR3 is TGCAGTGCCCTCGGGTCAGATACGCAGTATTTT.

The chain is built from TRBV5-4 and TRBJ2-5; 8 bases map to TRBD1. From germline, CDR1 is SGHNT and CDR2 YYREEE (reference sequence). The V gene end was trimmed by 3 bases and the J gene end by 0 bases; junction bases not matched to a gene: 7. This CDR3 spans 16 amino acids. The CDR3 DNA is TGTGCCAGCAGCTCCGGGGGACAGGCCGACCAAGAGACCCAGTACTTC. This gives the protein CASSSGGQADQETQYF.

The gene calls are TRBV19 and TRBJ2-5; D not certain. This CDR3 has 11 residues. Per the germline V gene, CDR1 is LNHDA and CDR2 is SQIVND (reference sequence). The V gene lost 5 bases and the J gene lost 2 bases, with 3 bases spanning the gap. CDR3 region: CASSSQETQYF. The CDR3 region has the DNA TGTGCCAGTAGTTCACAAGAGACCCAGTACTTC.

This clone has only a few counts. V usage is TRBV2 and J usage is TRBJ1-3, with D possibly TRBD1 on 6 matching bases. The CDR3 loop spans 12 amino acids. Germline V CDR1 and CDR2: SNHLY, FYNNEI. The germline V and J ends were trimmed by 5 bases and 8 bases, with 10 bases remaining between them. This CDR3 is CASSREGDTIYF. CDR3 nucleotides: TGTGCCAGCAGTAGGGAGGGGGACACCATATATTTT.

The CDR3 loop is CASSLNGQGVFDTQYF. The CDR3 DNA sequence: TGTGCCAGCAGCTTAAACGGACAGGGGGTCTTCGATACGCAGTATTTT. The genes are TRBV7-9 and TRBJ2-3; the match to TRBD1 covers 10 bases. The J segment lost 6 bases and the V segment lost 2 bases, leaving 8 bases of the junction unmatched. The CDR3 runs to 16 residues. Per germline, CDR1 SEHNR and CDR2 FQNEAQ (reference sequence).

The rearrangement links TRBV11-2 to TRBJ2-1; D remains ambiguous. Looked up from germline, CDR1 is SGHAT and CDR2 is FQNNGV. CDR3 length: 15 amino acids. With 4 bases removed from V and 0 bases from J, the gap between germline ends came to 10 bases. The CDR3 reads CASSSSSSSYNEQFF. As DNA, the CDR3 is TGTGCCAGCAGCTCGTCGTCTAGCTCCTACAATGAGCAGTTCTTC.